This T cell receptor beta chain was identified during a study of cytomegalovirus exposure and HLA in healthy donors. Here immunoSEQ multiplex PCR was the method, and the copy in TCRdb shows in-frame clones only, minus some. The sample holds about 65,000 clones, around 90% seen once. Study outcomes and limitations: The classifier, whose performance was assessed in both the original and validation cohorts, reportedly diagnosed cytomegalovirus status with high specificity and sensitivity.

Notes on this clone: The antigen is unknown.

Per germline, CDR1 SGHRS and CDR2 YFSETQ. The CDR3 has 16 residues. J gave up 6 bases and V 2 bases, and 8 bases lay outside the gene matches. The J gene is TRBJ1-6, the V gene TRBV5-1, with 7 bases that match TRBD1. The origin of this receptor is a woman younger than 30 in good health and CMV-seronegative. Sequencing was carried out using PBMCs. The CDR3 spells CASSLTGEWANSPLHF. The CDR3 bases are TGCGCCAGCAGCTTAACAGGGGAGTGGGCTAATTCACCCCTCCACTTT.